This T cell receptor beta chain stems from a study of identical twins. Per germline, CDR1 SGHDT and CDR2 YYEEEE. The CDR3 runs 15 residues. TCRdb used MiXCR to reprocess the 5' RACE reads, holding one entry per CDR3 protein. The sample includes some 1,600,000 distinct CDR3 sequences, roughly a third of them seen just once. Sequenced input: cord blood. The gene calls are TRBV5-6 and TRBJ2-1; D unclear. The better agreement between TRBJ2-7 and the DNA end casts doubt on the J call. The sequence was obtained from a newborn girl in good health. DNA for the CDR3: TGTGCCAGCAGCCCGCTCGTTAGCTCCTACAATGAGCAGTACTTC. It is translated as CASSPLVSSYNEQYF.